This entry is about one TCR beta chain. Its matching antigen is unknown. Germline V CDR1 and CDR2: LNHDA, SQIVND (reference sequence). The CDR3 runs to 12 residues. V lost 3 bases to trimming and J lost 5 bases, with 7 bases between them. Primers: 52 TRBV forward and 13 TRBJ reverse. This table comes from immunoSEQ multiplex PCR, and its TCRdb copy is limited to in-frame clones, with some not included. The sample yields some 21,000 clones, over 85% seen once. This entry comes from a study of regulatory T cells. Autoimmunity was present in every CD3G-deficient patient, worse in two. Patients aged 2 to 39 years had fewer naive and more memory CD4+ and CD8+ T cells. Findings and caveats of the study: Regulatory T cells showed the strongest V-J pair restriction and V/J gene skewing among patient repertoires. Patient CD8+ T cells trended nonsignificantly toward lower Shannon entropy than control CD8+ cells.

The clonotype comes from a child between 2 and 9 years old with CD3G deficiency. The chain recombines TRBV19 with TRBJ1-2; tentative D call: TRBD1 (5 bases). Material: CD8+ T cells sorted from blood. The CDR3 coding sequence is TGTGCCAGTAGTATGGGGGGATATGGCTACACCTTC. Protein sequence: CASSMGGYGYTF.